The source of this T cell receptor (beta chain) is a study of blood T cell repertoires in COVID-19. Germline CDR1 is SNHLY and CDR2 is FYNNEI. The trim removed 6 bases at V and 4 bases at J, leaving 3 bases unmatched. This CDR3 has 14 amino acids. Original data processing: Estimated nucleated cell counts came from reference gene primer amplification. Some clones are missing from TCRdb's copy, which holds only in-frame ones; the method was immunoSEQ multiplex PCR. Clone size and the V and J calls come from that table; the DNA yielded D and trimming. This table has 150,000 to 200,000 clones, around 80% appearing once.

Sequenced material: peripheral blood. The receptor was derived from an elderly woman with acute or convalescent COVID-19. The V and J genes are TRBV2 and TRBJ2-3; 11 bases map to TRBD2. The chain's CDR3 is CASSAGLAADTQYF. The CDR3 DNA follows: TGTGCCAGCAGCGCGGGACTAGCGGCAGATACGCAGTATTTT. The full variable domain, rest sourced from reference TRBV2 and TRBJ2-3, is EPEVTQTPSHQVTQMGQEVILRCVPISNHLYFYWYRQILGQKVEFLVSFYNNEISEKSEIFDDQFSVERPDGSNFTLKIRSTKLEDSAMYFCASSAGLAADTQYFGPGTRLTVL.